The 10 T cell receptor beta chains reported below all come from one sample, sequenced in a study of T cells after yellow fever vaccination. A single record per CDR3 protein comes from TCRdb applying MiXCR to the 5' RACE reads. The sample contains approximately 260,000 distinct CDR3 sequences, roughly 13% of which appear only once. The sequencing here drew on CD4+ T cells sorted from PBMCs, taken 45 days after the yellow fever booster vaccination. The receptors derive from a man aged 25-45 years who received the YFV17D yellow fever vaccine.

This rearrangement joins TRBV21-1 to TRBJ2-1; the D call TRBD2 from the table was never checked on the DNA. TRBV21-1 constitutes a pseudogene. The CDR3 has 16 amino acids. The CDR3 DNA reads TGTGCCAGCAGCAAAAGGGCGGAGGGGACGAACAATGAGCAGTTCTTC. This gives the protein CASSKRAEGTNNEQFF.

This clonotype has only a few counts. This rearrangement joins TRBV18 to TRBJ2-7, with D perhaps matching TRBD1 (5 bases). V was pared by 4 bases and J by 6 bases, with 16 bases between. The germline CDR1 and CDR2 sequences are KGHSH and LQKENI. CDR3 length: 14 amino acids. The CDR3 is CASSLKTSTGEQYF. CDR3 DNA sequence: TGTGCCAGCTCACTTAAGACCTCCACAGGCGAGCAGTACTTC.

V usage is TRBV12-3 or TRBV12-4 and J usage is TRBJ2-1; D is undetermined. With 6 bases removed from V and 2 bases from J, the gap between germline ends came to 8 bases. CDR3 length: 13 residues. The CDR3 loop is CASRGIPYNEQFF. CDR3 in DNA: TGTGCCAGCAGGGGGATACCCTACAATGAGCAGTTCTTC.

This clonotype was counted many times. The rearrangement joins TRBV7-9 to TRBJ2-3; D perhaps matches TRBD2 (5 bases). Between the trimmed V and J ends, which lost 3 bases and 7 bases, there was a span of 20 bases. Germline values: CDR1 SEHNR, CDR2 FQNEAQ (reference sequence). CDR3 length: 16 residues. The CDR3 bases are TGTGCCAGCAGCTTTGGACTGGCCCCTAGTGGGAATACGCAGTATTTT. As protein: CASSFGLAPSGNTQYF.

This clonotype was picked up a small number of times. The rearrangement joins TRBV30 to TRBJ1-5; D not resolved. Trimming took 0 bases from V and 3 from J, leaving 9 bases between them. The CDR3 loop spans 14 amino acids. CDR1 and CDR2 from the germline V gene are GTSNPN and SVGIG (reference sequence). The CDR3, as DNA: TGTGCCTGGAGTGTAGTAGGGCTCAATCAGCCCCAGCATTTT. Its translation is CAWSVVGLNQPQHF.

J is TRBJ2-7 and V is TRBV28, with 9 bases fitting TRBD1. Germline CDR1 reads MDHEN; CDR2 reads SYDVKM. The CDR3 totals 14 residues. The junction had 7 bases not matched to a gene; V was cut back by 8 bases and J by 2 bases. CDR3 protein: CASAFTGGTYEQYF. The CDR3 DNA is TGTGCCAGCGCGTTCACAGGGGGCACCTACGAGCAGTACTTC.

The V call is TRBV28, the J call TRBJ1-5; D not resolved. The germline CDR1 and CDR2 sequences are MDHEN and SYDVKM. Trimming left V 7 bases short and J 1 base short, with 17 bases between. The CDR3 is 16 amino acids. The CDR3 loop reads CASTTLRGGSNQPQHF. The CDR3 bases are TGTGCCAGCACTACTCTCCGGGGAGGGAGCAATCAGCCCCAGCATTTT. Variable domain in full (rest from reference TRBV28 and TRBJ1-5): DVKVTQSSRYLVKRTGEKVFLECVQDMDHENMFWYRQDPGLGLRLIYFSYDVKMKEKGDIPEGYSVSREKKERFSLILESASTNQTSMYLCASTTLRGGSNQPQHFGDGTRLSIL.

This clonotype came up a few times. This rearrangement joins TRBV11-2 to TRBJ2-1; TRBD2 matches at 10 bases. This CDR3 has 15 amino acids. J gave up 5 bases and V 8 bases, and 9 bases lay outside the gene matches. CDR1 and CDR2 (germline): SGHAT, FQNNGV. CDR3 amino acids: CASGQAGGPDNEQFF. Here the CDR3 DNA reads TGTGCCAGCGGCCAAGCGGGAGGGCCGGACAATGAGCAGTTCTTC.

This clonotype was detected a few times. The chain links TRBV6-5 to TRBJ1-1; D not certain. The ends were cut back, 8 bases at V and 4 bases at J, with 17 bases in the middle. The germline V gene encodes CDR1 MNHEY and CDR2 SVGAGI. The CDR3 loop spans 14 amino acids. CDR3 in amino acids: CASCPFMVGTEAFF. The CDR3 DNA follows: TGTGCCAGCTGTCCATTTATGGTCGGCACTGAAGCTTTCTTT.

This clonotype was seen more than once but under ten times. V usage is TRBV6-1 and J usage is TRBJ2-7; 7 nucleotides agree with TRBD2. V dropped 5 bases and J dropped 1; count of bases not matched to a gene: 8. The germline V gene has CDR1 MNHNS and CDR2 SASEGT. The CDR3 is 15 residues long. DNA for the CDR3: TGTGCCAGCAGTCCGATGGGGGGGGGGTCCTACGAGCAGTACTTC. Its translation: CASSPMGGGSYEQYF.